This T cell receptor (beta chain) was sequenced during a study of human T cells and chemical hapten exposure. For the study at large: Weekly scalp doses of diphenylcyclopropenone were given to patients during the approximately 23-week study.

TCRdb reanalysed the RACE reads using MiXCR and keeps one entry per CDR3 protein. The table shows about 84,000 distinct CDR3 sequences, with 8.5% to 12% occurring only once. Sample time point: patch test 2, 6 weeks after DPC sensitization. Described treatment: therapeutic diphenylcyclopropenone sensitization with weekly scalp DPC. The donor pool consisted of alopecia patients aged 18 to 70 years, considered suitable for DPC. V lost 5 bases and J 2 bases, leaving 12 bases between the germline ends. The CDR3 runs to 14 residues. Germline V gene data show CDR1 as MDHEN and CDR2 as SYDVKM. The starting material was whole blood, obtained in connection with sensitization to the hapten diphenylcyclopropenone (DPC). This clonotype originated in a woman in her fifties or sixties with alopecia areata. Some clones in this sample may be carry-over from other donors' samples. J is TRBJ1-2 and V is TRBV28, with D possibly TRBD1 on 6 matching bases. Here the CDR3 reads CASSPGAANYGYTF. The CDR3 bases are TGTGCCAGCAGTCCAGGGGCGGCCAACTATGGCTACACCTTC.